This T cell receptor (beta chain) comes out of a study of cytomegalovirus exposure and HLA in healthy donors. Study details: Falling in the Caucasian-associated ancestry cluster were about four fifths of 300 to 500 genotyped donors. Overall study results and limits: Available immune exposure information covered CMV serostatus only. There was a cluster of highly shared sequence variants that was likely a sequencing artifact. Later on, a genetic analysis was performed. It linked a missense variant in DCLRE1C with V- and J-gene trimming of TCR beta.

The ends lost 2 bases at V and 2 bases at J; junction bases unmatched: 1. This CDR3 contains 15 residues. Germline V gives CDR1 ENHRY, CDR2 SYGVKD. A note on this clone: Antigen unknown.

The PCR made use of 60 Vbeta and 13 Jbeta primers. Some clones are missing from TCRdb's copy, which holds only in-frame ones; the method was immunoSEQ multiplex PCR. This sample's table reports about 160,000 clones. The sequence derives from a man aged 30-40 years in good health and CMV-seronegative. The specimen was PBMCs. The chain employs TRBV10-3 and TRBJ2-3; 10 bases are shared with TRBD2. DNA of the CDR3: TGTGCCATCAGTGAGGGACTAGCGGACACAGATACGCAGTATTTT. This translates into CAISEGLADTDTQYF.